This TCR beta chain was found in a study of T-cell memory formation after mild COVID-19. TCRdb fed the 5' RACE reads into MiXCR, producing one record per CDR3 protein. The profile shows about 250,000 distinct CDR3 sequences, 15% of them singletons. The CDR3 runs 13 residues. With 4 bases removed from V and 2 bases from J, the gap between germline ends came to 9 bases. Per the germline V gene, CDR1 is SGHRS and CDR2 is YFSETQ. This sequence joins TRBV5-1 and TRBJ1-1; D is unclear. The sequence derives from an adult woman who had mild COVID-19 (a few samples of this study predate the infection). Cell type and time point are not known. The material sequenced was PBMCs or a T cell subset sorted from them (not recorded which). The CDR3 nucleotides read TGCGCCAGCAGCCCCCTACTCAACACTGAAGCTTTCTTT. Its protein is CASSPLLNTEAFF.